The T cell receptor beta chain under discussion was sequenced for a study of blood T cell repertoires in COVID-19. In the study overall: Samples representing acute and convalescent COVID-19 were sourced from the United States, Italy and Spain. The cDNA or gDNA used as material had been derived from T cells, B-cell-depleted T cells, or PBMCs.

Original data processing: Reference gene primer amplification gave estimated nucleated cell counts. Sequenced by immunoSEQ multiplex PCR; TCRdb stores in-frame clones only, minus some. V, J and clone size derive from that table, while D and trimming were established from the DNA sequence. The table shows a few hundred thousand clones, with around 87% occurring only once. CDR1 LGHNA and CDR2 YNFKEQ come from the germline V gene. The CDR3 sequence is 15 residues long. Trimming removed 0 bases at V and 6 bases at J, with 14 bases between. The receptor comes from a man aged 50 to 60 with active or convalescent COVID-19. The rearrangement uses TRBV4-2 and TRBJ1-2, with D maybe TRBD1 (5 bases). Sequencing was performed on peripheral blood. Here the CDR3 DNA reads TGTGCCAGCAGCCAAGATTTTAACGGACAAGATGGCTACACCTTC. It codes for CASSQDFNGQDGYTF.